What follows describes a single T cell receptor (beta chain). Its antigen is currently unknown. The data were obtained in a study of vaccination effects on CD4 cells after COVID-19. Study in general: Everyone in the study got two shots of either the BNT162b2 or mRNA-1273 vaccine.

Study observations and caveats: Vaccine- and infection-induced clones showed marked clonal contraction late following vaccination.

Assay used: immunoSEQ multiplex PCR; TCRdb lists only in-frame clones, some missing. The sample carries 35,000 to 45,000 clones, about three fifths recorded once. Ahead of sequencing, the ViraFEST assay grew antigen-specific CD4+ T cells using viral peptide pools. CD4+ T cells were isolated after nine to ten days of culture. Vaccine recipients, nucleocapsid antibody negative, had no prior SARS-CoV-2 infection. PBMC were cultured at around 1.9 million per well with about 10 IU/ml IL-2 and roughly 10 ug/ml peptides. Researchers swapped half the medium for IL-2 medium on both days 3 and 7. The specimen comprised CD4+ T cells from PBMCs cultured with HCoV-OC43 spike peptides, sampled before COVID-19 vaccination. Subset specified: HCoV-OC43 spike overlapping peptide pool stimulation. The TCR was taken from a human donor who received a COVID-19 vaccine.

CDR3 sequence (DNA): TGTGCCAGCAGTTCCTACGGGGGCATTTTAGACGAGCAGTACTTC. This codes for CASSSYGGILDEQYF. The chain employs TRBV28 and TRBJ2-7; the D gene could be TRBD1 or TRBD2 (6 bases each). Germline-derived CDR1 and CDR2 are MDHEN and SYDVKM. V was clipped by 4 bases and J by 5 bases, with 18 bases between them. The CDR3 loop spans 15 amino acids. The full variable domain, completed using reference TRBV28 and TRBJ2-7, is DVKVTQSSRYLVKRTGEKVFLECVQDMDHENMFWYRQDPGLGLRLIYFSYDVKMKEKGDIPEGYSVSREKKERFSLILESASTNQTSMYLCASSSYGGILDEQYFGPGTRLTVT.